A single sample gave rise to the 28 T cell receptor beta chains below, sequenced in a study of immune evolution from preneoplasia to lung adenocarcinoma. Libraries were prepared by immunoSEQ multiplex PCR; TCRdb keeps only in-frame clonotypes and omits some of them. This table holds approximately 3,100 clones, roughly 87% found once. What was sequenced was FFPE adjacent normal lung tissue. The receptors shown here come from a person aged 65-85 years with lung adenocarcinoma.

This rearrangement joins TRBV4-1 to TRBJ2-3; TRBD1 aligns across 7 bases. The CDR3 is made up of 17 amino acids. Germline lookup yields CDR1 MGHRA and CDR2 YSYEKL. Losses at the gene ends were 1 base for V and 0 bases for J; bases not matched to a gene: 7. The CDR3 spells CASSQGVGRGSTDTQYF. The DNA for the CDR3 is TGCGCCAGCAGCCAAGGGGTGGGCAGGGGGAGCACAGATACGCAGTATTTT.

The chain combines TRBV7-3 with TRBJ2-1, with 10 bases that match TRBD1. The CDR3 is 17 amino acids. The germline V gene encodes CDR1 SGHTA and CDR2 FQGTGA. Trimming took 2 bases from V and 6 from J; bases not matched to a gene: 10. The CDR3 bases are TGTGCCAGCAGCTTAGACCCCGGGACAGGGGTTTCCAATGAGCAGTTCTTC. Translating it yields CASSLDPGTGVSNEQFF.

The rearrangement links TRBV28 to TRBJ2-3; 12 positions agree with TRBD2. The CDR3 has 16 residues. Per the germline V gene, CDR1 is MDHEN and CDR2 is SYDVKM. After removal of 1 base from V and 7 bases from J, the junction contained 6 bases not matched to a gene. The CDR3 region has the DNA TGTGCCAGCAGTTTATCTAGCGGGGGGGCCCCAAATACGCAGTATTTT. Amino acid sequence: CASSLSSGGAPNTQYF.

The gene calls are TRBV6-1 and TRBJ2-4; D possibly uses TRBD1 or TRBD2 (5 bases each). The germline CDR1 and CDR2 sequences are MNHNS and SASEGT. Trimming pared 6 bases from V and 3 bases from J, leaving 15 bases between. The CDR3 runs to 15 residues. The CDR3: CASRPGAWDKNIQYF. DNA of the CDR3: TGTGCCAGCAGGCCCGGGGCGTGGGACAAAAACATTCAGTACTTC.

The chain links TRBV4-2 to TRBJ2-7; D unresolved. V was shortened by 0 bases and J by 4 bases, with 13 bases between the two germline ends. The CDR3 runs to 15 residues. Germline-derived CDR1 and CDR2 are LGHNA and YNFKEQ. CDR3 loop: CASSQEPGGEYEQYF. CDR3 sequence (DNA): TGTGCCAGCAGCCAAGAACCCGGCGGAGAGTACGAGCAGTACTTC.

This clone has just a few counts. The chain links TRBV18 to TRBJ2-7; the D is unclear. The length of the CDR3 is 14 residues. CDR1 is KGHSH, CDR2 LQKENI, per germline. The V end lost 3 bases, the J end lost 4 bases, and 13 bases lay between the germline ends. The CDR3 nucleotides read TGTGCCAGCTCACCTCCCGGGTCCCCTTACGAGCAGTACTTC. This sequence encodes CASSPPGSPYEQYF.

The rearrangement uses TRBV30 and TRBJ2-2; no reliable D call. The CDR3 consists of 13 residues. The germline CDR1 and CDR2 sequences are GTSNPN and SVGIG (reference sequence). Trimming cost V 3 bases and J 7 bases, with 12 bases left between them. This CDR3 is CAWRSFSSGELFF. The DNA of the CDR3 is TGTGCCTGGAGATCATTTTCCAGCGGGGAGCTGTTTTTT.

This clone occurred once. CDR3 amino acids: CASSSVAGGLYNEQFF. CDR3 nucleotides: TGTGCCAGCAGCTCGGTAGCGGGGGGCCTATACAATGAGCAGTTCTTC. This chain connects TRBV7-9 to TRBJ2-1; 10 nucleotides agree with TRBD2. Germline-derived CDR1 and CDR2 are SEHNR and FQNEAQ (reference sequence). The CDR3 consists of 16 residues. V lost 4 bases and J lost 4; bases outside the gene matches: 7.

The chain links TRBV6-1 to TRBJ2-1, with unresolved D. V shed 1 base and J shed 7 bases, with 8 bases lying between them. The CDR3 runs 13 residues. Germline CDR1 is MNHNS and CDR2 is SASEGT. The CDR3 DNA follows: TGTGCCAGCAGTGAAGGGTCCGGAAATGAGCAGTTCTTC. It is translated as CASSEGSGNEQFF.

V is TRBV14 and J is TRBJ2-5; the D gene is possibly TRBD1 (7 bases). The V gene's germline CDR1 is SGHDN and CDR2 FVKESK. The CDR3 length is 16 residues. V was shortened by 3 bases and J by 2 bases, with 16 bases between the two germline ends. CDR3 protein: CASSQAGPGGQETQYF. CDR3 in DNA: TGTGCCAGCAGCCAGGCGGGGCCAGGGGGACAAGAGACCCAGTACTTC.

The chain carries TRBV5-6 and TRBJ2-2; 10 nucleotides match TRBD1. Germline CDR1 and CDR2: SGHDT and YYEEEE. There are 15 residues in the CDR3. The V and J ends lost 3 bases and 4 bases, in that order; junction bases with no gene match: 3. The CDR3 sequence is CASSSWTGGTGELFF. The CDR3 region has the DNA TGTGCCAGCAGCTCGTGGACAGGGGGCACCGGGGAGCTGTTTTTT. The full variable domain, with the rest looked up from reference TRBV5-6 and TRBJ2-2, is DAGVTQSPTHLIKTRGQQVTLRCSPKSGHDTVSWYQQALGQGPQFIFQYYEEEERQRGNFPDRFSGHQFPNYSSELNVNALLLGDSALYLCASSSWTGGTGELFFGEGSRLTVL.

V usage is TRBV7-9 and J usage is TRBJ2-4, with a tentative D call TRBD2 (6 bases). The CDR3 runs 14 residues. The V gene's germline CDR1 is SEHNR and CDR2 FQNEAQ (reference sequence). The ends were cut back, 6 bases at V and 3 bases at J, with 12 bases in the middle. The CDR3 reads CASSGGVIKNIQYF. Here the CDR3 DNA reads TGTGCCAGCAGTGGAGGGGTTATCAAAAACATTCAGTACTTC. The full variable domain, completed using reference TRBV7-9 and TRBJ2-4, is DTGVSQNPRHKITKRGQNVTFRCDPISEHNRLYWYRQTLGQGPEFLTYFQNEAQLEKSRLLSDRFSAERPKGSFSTLEIQRTEQGDSAMYLCASSGGVIKNIQYFGAGTRLSVL.

The chain carries TRBV27 and TRBJ1-5; no firm D call. CDR1 and CDR2 from the germline V gene are MNHEY and SMNVEV (reference sequence). Trimming took off 3 bases at V and 5 bases at J, with 8 bases between the two ends. The CDR3 loop spans 13 amino acids. The CDR3 DNA sequence: TGTGCCAGCAGTTTCACCCCCTATCAGCCCCAGCATTTT. Its translation is CASSFTPYQPQHF.

The chain combines TRBV10-2 with TRBJ2-1, with TRBD2 matching over 12 bases. Germline-derived CDR1 and CDR2 are WSHSY and SAAADI. With V trimmed by 3 bases and J by 12 bases, 6 bases remained unmatched. The CDR3 covers 14 residues. For the CDR3, the DNA is TGCGCCAGCAGTGACCCGCTAGCGGGAGGGGCGCAGTTCTTC. Amino acid sequence: CASSDPLAGGAQFF.

This rearrangement joins TRBV2 to TRBJ2-3; 9 nucleotides match TRBD1. This CDR3 comprises 14 residues. The J segment lost 2 bases and the V segment lost 10 bases, leaving 7 bases of the junction unmatched. In germline, CDR1 is SNHLY, CDR2 FYNNEI. The CDR3 reads CATLDRGNTDTQYF. CDR3 nucleotide sequence: TGTGCCACCCTGGACAGGGGCAACACAGATACGCAGTATTTT.

The rearrangement links TRBV5-5 to TRBJ1-2; D unclear. Trimming took 0 bases from V and 7 from J, leaving 10 bases between them. The CDR3 has 13 residues. CDR1 and CDR2 (germline): SGHKS, YYEKEE (reference sequence). DNA for the CDR3: TGTGCCAGCAGCTTGGCCCCCCGGGGTGGCTACACCTTC. It yields the protein CASSLAPRGGYTF.

V usage is TRBV6-1 and J usage is TRBJ1-1; D is unclear. Trimming shortened V by 7 bases and J by 2 bases, and 11 bases separated the two germline ends. The CDR3 sequence is 13 residues long. Germline assignment: CDR1 MNHNS and CDR2 SASEGT. The CDR3 DNA follows: TGTGCCAGCATGTTACAGATTAACACTGAAGCTTTCTTT. Translated, it gives CASMLQINTEAFF.

V gene TRBV7-2 combines with J gene TRBJ2-1; 13 nucleotides align to TRBD2. Germline CDR1 reads SGHTA; CDR2 reads FQGNSA. The CDR3 runs to 14 residues. V dropped 6 bases and J dropped 7; count of bases not matched to a gene: 3. The CDR3 sequence is CASRWTSGRNEQFF. CDR3 sequence (DNA): TGTGCCAGCAGATGGACTAGCGGGAGAAATGAGCAGTTCTTC.

This sequence joins TRBV10-3 and TRBJ2-5; 9 bases match TRBD1. Trimming removed 5 bases from V and 4 bases from J; junction bases left unmatched: 5. There are 14 residues in the CDR3. The V gene's germline CDR1 is ENHRY and CDR2 SYGVKD. The CDR3 coding sequence is TGTGCCATCAGTCCGGGACAGGGTCCAGAGACCCAGTACTTC. Translated, it gives CAISPGQGPETQYF.

This rearrangement joins TRBV5-6 to TRBJ2-1; possible D gene TRBD2, 6 bases. Germline values: CDR1 SGHDT, CDR2 YYEEEE. The CDR3 has 16 amino acids. Trimming cost V 4 bases and J 5 bases, with 19 bases left between them. DNA for the CDR3: TGTGCCAGCAGCACACACCACCCCGGGACTCACAATGAGCAGTTCTTC. Protein sequence: CASSTHHPGTHNEQFF.

Within the sample, this clone is large. V usage is TRBV30 and J usage is TRBJ2-2; 9 bases fit TRBD2. CDR3 length: 16 residues. Germline trimming cut 2 bases from V and 1 base from J; bases unmatched to any gene: 5. Looked up from germline, CDR1 is GTSNPN and CDR2 is SVGIG (reference sequence). The CDR3 sequence is CAWSRGTSLNTGELFF. As DNA, the CDR3 is TGTGCCTGGAGTAGAGGGACTAGCTTGAACACCGGGGAGCTGTTTTTT.

This chain uses TRBV18 with TRBJ1-1; D gene unclear. Germline-derived CDR1 and CDR2 are KGHSH and LQKENI. The length of the CDR3 is 11 residues. Trimming cost V 3 bases and J 5 bases, with 4 bases left between them. CDR3 residues: CASSPGTEAFF. CDR3 DNA: TGTGCCAGCTCACCGGGAACTGAAGCTTTCTTT.

This rearrangement joins TRBV5-1 to TRBJ2-7; 10 bases are shared with TRBD1. Germline assignment: CDR1 SGHRS and CDR2 YFSETQ. V lost 4 bases, J lost 6 bases, and 7 bases stayed unmatched. This CDR3 is built from 14 residues. DNA of the CDR3: TGCGCCAGCAGCATTACTGGACAGGGGGGCGAGCAGTACTTC. Translating it yields CASSITGQGGEQYF.

The chain joins TRBV7-6 to TRBJ2-3, with TRBD2 matching over 7 bases. The CDR3 contains 17 residues. Trimming took 1 base from V and 0 from J; bases not matched to a gene: 7. Germline CDR1 SGHVS, CDR2 FNYEAQ. CDR3: CASSLGEGGASTDTQYF. The CDR3 DNA sequence: TGTGCCAGCAGCTTAGGGGAGGGAGGGGCCAGCACAGATACGCAGTATTTT.

The rearrangement joins TRBV19 to TRBJ2-3, with D hard to call. Deletions cut 2 bases from V and 1 base from J, with 7 bases between. This CDR3 comprises 14 residues. Germline CDR1 and CDR2: LNHDA and SQIVND (reference sequence). CDR3 DNA: TGTGCCAGTAGTATACTCCCAGGCACAGATACGCAGTATTTT. Translating gives CASSILPGTDTQYF.

The chain has TRBV18 and TRBJ2-7; no clear D gene. V shed 6 bases and J shed 3 bases, with 6 bases lying between them. Germline V gene sequence: CDR1 KGHSH, CDR2 LQKENI. The CDR3 extends over 11 amino acids. CDR3 bases: TGTGCCAGCTCGGGTGGCTACGAGCAGTACTTC. The encoded protein is CASSGGYEQYF. The whole variable domain, remainder taken from reference TRBV18 and TRBJ2-7, is NAGVMQNPRHLVRRRGQEARLRCSPMKGHSHVYWYRQLPEEGLKFMVYLQKENIIDESGMPKERFSAEFPKEGPSILRIQQVVRGDSAAYFCASSGGYEQYFGPGTRLTVT.

The chain combines TRBV18 with TRBJ1-2; D is possibly TRBD1 (6 bases). The germline gives CDR1 KGHSH, CDR2 LQKENI. The CDR3 spans 15 residues. V was trimmed by 0 bases and J by 4 bases, leaving 12 bases between them. The CDR3 sequence is CASSPPGGAIYGYTF. As DNA, the CDR3 is TGTGCCAGCTCACCACCTGGGGGCGCAATCTATGGCTACACCTTC.

V usage is TRBV4-1 and J usage is TRBJ2-3; possible D gene TRBD2, 7 bases. This CDR3 has 16 amino acids. Germline CDR1 reads MGHRA; CDR2 reads YSYEKL. V dropped 6 bases and J dropped 1 base, with 17 bases sitting between them. CDR3 sequence reads: CASSRPEGGGTDTQYF. CDR3 bases: TGCGCCAGCAGTCGTCCTGAGGGGGGGGGCACAGATACGCAGTATTTT.